Listed below are T cell receptor beta chains from one sample, sequenced in a study of beta chain features in type 1 diabetes. Repertoires were generated with immunoSEQ multiplex PCR, while TCRdb's copy carries only in-frame clones and drops some. Counted here are about 320,000 clones, around 15% occurring once; the ten biggest clones make up 5.5% to 7.5%. The sequenced sample consisted of central memory CD4+ T cells from blood. These receptors were taken from a man younger than 45 in good health. The conserved cysteine and the conserved F or W are not part of the CDR3 here.

cdr3_length v_call cdr3_aa
12 TRBV9 ASSVLSSGNTIY
13 TRBV7-2 ASSLLGTGSDTQY
13 TRBV11-2 ASSLAGGINSPLH
12 TRBV11-3 ASSLRWIQETQY
13 TRBV11-2 ASSIQTGVNTEAF
11 TRBV6-6 ASRKLAGYEQY
13 TRBV2 ASTRTWTGAGELF
11 TRBV5-5 ASSHTSGNTIY
13 TRBV7-6 ASSLAGLSTDTQY
11 TRBV7-9 ASSQGHLQPQH
11 TRBV7-9 ASSENPWDGYT
17 TRBV15 ATSIGEGGQGDPVDRYT
14 TRBV7-2 ASSLAGFSDGNEQF
13 TRBV29-1 SVGQAQGLNYGYT
11 TRBV30 AWGQDRPYGYT
13 TRBV4-1 ASSLGLGQPYEQY
14 TRBV10-2 ASRGSGGLSSYEQY
13 TRBV19 ASTPAGAMNTEAF
13 TRBV6-6 ACYKGGSSYNEQF
11 TRBV7-6 ASSAGLNTEAF
13 TRBV30 AWSDTPFQNTEAF
12 TRBV4-3 ASRSGGAVEKLF
13 TRBV6-6 ASSLDRGDPYEQY
11 TRBV7-2 ASSLRTGDEQF
10 TRBV18 ASSPTNNEQF
12 TRBV5-1 ASSLGGHGEKLF
10 TRBV9 ASSVDLDTQY
13 TRBV6-1 ASTKGGRAGNTIY
13 TRBV6-1 ASSPNRVITDTQY
12 TRBV5-1 ASGRDRATGELF
11 TRBV30 AWSRDRPYGYT
13 TRBV19 ASSYSGGFTDTQY
10 TRBV4-1 ASSDRGSPLH
11 TRBV6-1 ASSDVQNTEAF
15 TRBV4-1 ASSEGRLTASGEKLF
13 TRBV2 ASRADRGRVETQY
14 TRBV4-3 ASSQDRTGGVYTQY
12 TRBV29-1 SVLADGTYNEQF